This T cell receptor (beta chain) emerged from a study of shared clonotypes between healthy human individuals. The ends were cut back, 8 bases at V and 1 base at J, with 11 bases in the middle. Per germline, CDR1 ENHRY and CDR2 SYGVKD. This CDR3 comprises 14 residues. Naive CD8 cells lacked CD45RO and underwent positive selection for CCR7, leaving out terminally differentiated effector memory CD45RA+ cells. Profiled with immunoSEQ multiplex PCR; TCRdb holds only in-frame clones, not every one. The sample has around 1,900,000 clones; around 93% are singletons. The rearrangement links TRBV10-3 to TRBJ2-2; no firm D call. This TCR came from a man between 18 and 29 years old in good health. Some clones in this sample may be carry-over from other donors' samples. Material: naive CD8+ T cells from PBMCs. The CDR3 here is CAIPLAVNTGELFF. The CDR3 DNA reads as TGTGCCATCCCCCTGGCGGTGAACACCGGGGAGCTGTTTTTT.